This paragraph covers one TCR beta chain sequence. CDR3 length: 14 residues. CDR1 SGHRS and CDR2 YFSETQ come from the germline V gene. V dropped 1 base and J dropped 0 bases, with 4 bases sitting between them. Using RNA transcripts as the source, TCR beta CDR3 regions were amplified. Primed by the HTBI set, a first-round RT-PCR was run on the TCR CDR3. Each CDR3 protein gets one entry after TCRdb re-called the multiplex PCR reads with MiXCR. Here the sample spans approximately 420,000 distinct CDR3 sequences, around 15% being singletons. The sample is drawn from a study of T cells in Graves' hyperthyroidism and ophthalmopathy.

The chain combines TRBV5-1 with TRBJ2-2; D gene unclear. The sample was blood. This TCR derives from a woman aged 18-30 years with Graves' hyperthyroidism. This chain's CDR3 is CASSLIPNTGELFF. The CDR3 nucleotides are TGCGCCAGCAGCTTGATTCCGAACACCGGGGAGCTGTTTTTT.